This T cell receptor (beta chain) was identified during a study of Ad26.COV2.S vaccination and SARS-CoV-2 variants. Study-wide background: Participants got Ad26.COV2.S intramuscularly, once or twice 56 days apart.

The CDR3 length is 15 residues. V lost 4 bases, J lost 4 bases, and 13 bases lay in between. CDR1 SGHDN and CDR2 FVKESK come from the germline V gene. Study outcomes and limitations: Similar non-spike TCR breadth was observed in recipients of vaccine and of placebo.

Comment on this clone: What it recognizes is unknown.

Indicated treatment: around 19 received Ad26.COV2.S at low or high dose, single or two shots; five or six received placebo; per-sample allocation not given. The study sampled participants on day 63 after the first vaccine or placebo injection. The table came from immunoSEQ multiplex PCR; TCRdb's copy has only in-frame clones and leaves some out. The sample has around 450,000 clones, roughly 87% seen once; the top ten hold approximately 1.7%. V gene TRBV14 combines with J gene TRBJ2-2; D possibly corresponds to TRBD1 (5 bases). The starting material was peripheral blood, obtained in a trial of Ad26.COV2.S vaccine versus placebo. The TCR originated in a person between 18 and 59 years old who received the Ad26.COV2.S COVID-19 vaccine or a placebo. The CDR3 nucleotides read TGTGCCAGCAGCCGGGCCTCCCAGGGCACCGGGGAGCTGTTTTTT. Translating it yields CASSRASQGTGELFF.